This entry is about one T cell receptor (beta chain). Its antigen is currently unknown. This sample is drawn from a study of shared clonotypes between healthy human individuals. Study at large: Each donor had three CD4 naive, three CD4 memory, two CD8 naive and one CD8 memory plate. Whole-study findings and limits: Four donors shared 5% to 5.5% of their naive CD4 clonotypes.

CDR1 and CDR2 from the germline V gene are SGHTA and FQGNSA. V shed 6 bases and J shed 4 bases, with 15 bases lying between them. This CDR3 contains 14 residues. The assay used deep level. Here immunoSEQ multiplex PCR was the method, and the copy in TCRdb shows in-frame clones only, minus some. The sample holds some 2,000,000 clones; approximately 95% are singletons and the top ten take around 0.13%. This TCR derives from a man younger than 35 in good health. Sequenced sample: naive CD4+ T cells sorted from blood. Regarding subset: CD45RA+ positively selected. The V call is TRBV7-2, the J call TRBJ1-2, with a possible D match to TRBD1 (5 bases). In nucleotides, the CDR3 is TGTGCCAGCAGTTCTTTAAATGGGGGCTATGGCTACACCTTC. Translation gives CASSSLNGGYGYTF.